This record concerns one TCR beta chain sequence. Its antigen is currently unknown. The sample belongs to a study of shared clonotypes between healthy human individuals. Whole-study findings and limits: In contrast to clonotypes shared by all four donors, non-shared clonotypes had lower generation probabilities.

TCRdb keeps only in-frame clones here, not all; method: immunoSEQ multiplex PCR. The sample holds over 2 million clones, roughly 92% seen once. The CDR3 is 15 residues long. Trimming cost V 4 bases and J 1 base, with 12 bases left between them. Germline CDR1 SGHRS, CDR2 YFSETQ. The chain has TRBV5-1 and TRBJ1-5; maybe TRBD1 (6 bases). The receptor's source is a man aged 18-30 years in good health. Some clones in this sample may be carry-over from other donors' samples. The sample comprised naive CD4+ T cells from PBMCs. Regarding subset: CD45RA+ positively selected. CDR3 DNA sequence: TGCGCCAGCAGCCGGGAGGGGGACAGCAATCAGCCCCAGCATTTT. Amino acid sequence: CASSREGDSNQPQHF. The variable domain in full, with the rest retrieved from reference TRBV5-1 and TRBJ1-5, is KAGVTQTPRYLIKTRGQQVTLSCSPISGHRSVSWYQQTPGQGLQFLFEYFSETQRNKGNFPGRFSGRQFSNSRSEMNVSTLELGDSALYLCASSREGDSNQPQHFGDGTRLSIL.